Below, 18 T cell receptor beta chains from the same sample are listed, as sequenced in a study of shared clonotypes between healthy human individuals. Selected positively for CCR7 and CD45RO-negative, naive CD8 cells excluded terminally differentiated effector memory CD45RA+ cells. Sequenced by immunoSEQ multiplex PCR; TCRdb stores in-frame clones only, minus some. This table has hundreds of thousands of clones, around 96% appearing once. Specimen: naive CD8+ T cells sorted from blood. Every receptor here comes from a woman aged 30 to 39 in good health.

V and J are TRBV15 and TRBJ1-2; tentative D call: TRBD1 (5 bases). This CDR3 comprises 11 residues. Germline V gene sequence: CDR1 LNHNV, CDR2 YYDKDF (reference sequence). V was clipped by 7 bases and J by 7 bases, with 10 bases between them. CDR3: CATTGTSGYTF. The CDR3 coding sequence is TGTGCCACCACCGGGACCTCTGGCTACACCTTC.

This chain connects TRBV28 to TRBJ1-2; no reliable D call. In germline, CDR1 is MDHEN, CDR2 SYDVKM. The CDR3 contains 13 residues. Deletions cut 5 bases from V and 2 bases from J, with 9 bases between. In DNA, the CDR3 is TGTGCCAGCAGTCCCGGGCTGAACTATGGCTACACCTTC. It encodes CASSPGLNYGYTF.

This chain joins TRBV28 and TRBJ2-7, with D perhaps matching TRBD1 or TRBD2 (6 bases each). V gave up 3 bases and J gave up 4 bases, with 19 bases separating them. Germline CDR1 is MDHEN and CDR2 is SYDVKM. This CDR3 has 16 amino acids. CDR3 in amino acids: CASSLGGEGGPYEQYF. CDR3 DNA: TGTGCCAGCAGTTTGGGCGGCGAAGGGGGGCCTTACGAGCAGTACTTC. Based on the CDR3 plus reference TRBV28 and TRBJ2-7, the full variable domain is DVKVTQSSRYLVKRTGEKVFLECVQDMDHENMFWYRQDPGLGLRLIYFSYDVKMKEKGDIPEGYSVSREKKERFSLILESASTNQTSMYLCASSLGGEGGPYEQYFGPGTRLTVT.

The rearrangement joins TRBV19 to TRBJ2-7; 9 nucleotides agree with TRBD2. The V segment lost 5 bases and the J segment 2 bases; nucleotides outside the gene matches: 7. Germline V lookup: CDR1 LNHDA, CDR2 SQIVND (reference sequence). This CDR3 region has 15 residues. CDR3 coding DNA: TGTGCCAGTAGTTTCGCATTAGCGGGAGCCTACGAGCAGTACTTC. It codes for CASSFALAGAYEQYF.

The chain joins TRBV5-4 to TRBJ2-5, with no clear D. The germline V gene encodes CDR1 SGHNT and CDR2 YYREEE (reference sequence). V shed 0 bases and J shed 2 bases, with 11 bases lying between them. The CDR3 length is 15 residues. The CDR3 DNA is TGTGCCAGCAGCTTGGAATTCGACGGACAAGAGACCCAGTACTTC. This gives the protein CASSLEFDGQETQYF.

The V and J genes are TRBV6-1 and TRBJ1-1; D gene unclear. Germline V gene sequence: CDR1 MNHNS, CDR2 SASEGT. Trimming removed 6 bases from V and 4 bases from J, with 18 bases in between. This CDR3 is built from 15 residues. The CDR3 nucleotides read TGTGCCAGCAGGCGCGGGAGGGAGTTTTTCACTGAAGCTTTCTTT. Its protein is CASRRGREFFTEAFF.

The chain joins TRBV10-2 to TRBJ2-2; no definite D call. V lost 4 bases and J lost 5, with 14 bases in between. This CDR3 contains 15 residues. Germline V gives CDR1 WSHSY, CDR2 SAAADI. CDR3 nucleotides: TGCGCCAGCAGTGGGGGTTTAGAGTATACCGGGGAGCTGTTTTTT. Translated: CASSGGLEYTGELFF.

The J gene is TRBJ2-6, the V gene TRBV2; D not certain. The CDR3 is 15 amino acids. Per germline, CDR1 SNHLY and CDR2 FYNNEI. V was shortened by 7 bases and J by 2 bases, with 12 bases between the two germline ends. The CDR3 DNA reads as TGTGCCAGCACTCTTGGGTATACTGGGGCCAACGTCCTGACTTTC. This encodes CASTLGYTGANVLTF.

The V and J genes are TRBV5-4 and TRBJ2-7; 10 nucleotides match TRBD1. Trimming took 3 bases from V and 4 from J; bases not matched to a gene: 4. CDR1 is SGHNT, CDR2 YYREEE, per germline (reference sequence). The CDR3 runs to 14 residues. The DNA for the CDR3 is TGTGCCAGCAGCTCGACAGGGGGCGGTTACGAGCAGTACTTC. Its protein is CASSSTGGGYEQYF.

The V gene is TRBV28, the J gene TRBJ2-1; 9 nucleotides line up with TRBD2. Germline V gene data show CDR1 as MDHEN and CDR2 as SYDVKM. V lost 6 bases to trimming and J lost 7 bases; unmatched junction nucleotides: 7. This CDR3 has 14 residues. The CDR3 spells CASSLLAGLNEQFF. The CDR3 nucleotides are TGTGCCAGCAGCCTACTAGCGGGCCTAAATGAGCAGTTCTTC.

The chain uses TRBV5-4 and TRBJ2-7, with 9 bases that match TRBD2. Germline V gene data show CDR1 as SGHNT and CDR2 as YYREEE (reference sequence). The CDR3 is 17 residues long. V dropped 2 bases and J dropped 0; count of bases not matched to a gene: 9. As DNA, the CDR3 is TGTGCCAGCAGCTTTGGTAGCGGGAGTATGAGCTCCTACGAGCAGTACTTC. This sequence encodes CASSFGSGSMSSYEQYF.

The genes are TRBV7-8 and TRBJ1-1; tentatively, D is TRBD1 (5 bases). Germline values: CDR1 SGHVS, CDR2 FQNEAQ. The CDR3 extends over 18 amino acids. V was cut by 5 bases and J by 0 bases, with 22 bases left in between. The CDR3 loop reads CASSPRLIGATMNTEAFF. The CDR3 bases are TGTGCCAGCAGCCCGCGATTGATTGGGGCGACTATGAACACTGAAGCTTTCTTT. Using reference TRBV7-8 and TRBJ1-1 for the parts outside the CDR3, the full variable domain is GAGVSQSPRYKVAKRGQDVALRCDPISGHVSLFWYQQALGQGPEFLTYFQNEAQLDKSGLPSDRFFAERPEGSVSTLKIQRTQQEDSAVYLCASSPRLIGATMNTEAFFGQGTRLTVV.

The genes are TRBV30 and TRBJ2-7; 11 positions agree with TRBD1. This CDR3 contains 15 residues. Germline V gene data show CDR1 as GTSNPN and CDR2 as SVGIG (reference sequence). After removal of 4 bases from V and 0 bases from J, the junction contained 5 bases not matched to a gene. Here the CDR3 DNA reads TGTGCCTGGACCTTTGGACAGGGGGCCTCCTACGAGCAGTACTTC. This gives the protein CAWTFGQGASYEQYF.

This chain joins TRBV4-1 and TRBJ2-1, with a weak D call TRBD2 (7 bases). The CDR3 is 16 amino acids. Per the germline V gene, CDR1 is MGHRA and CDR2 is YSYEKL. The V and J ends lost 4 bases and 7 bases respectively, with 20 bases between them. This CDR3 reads CASSLRAGDYLNEQFF. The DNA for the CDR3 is TGCGCCAGCAGCCTAAGGGCAGGGGACTATCTTAATGAGCAGTTCTTC.

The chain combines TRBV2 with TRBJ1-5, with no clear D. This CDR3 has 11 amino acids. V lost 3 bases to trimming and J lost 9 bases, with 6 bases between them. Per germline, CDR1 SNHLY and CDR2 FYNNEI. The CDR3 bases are TGTGCCAGCAGTGATGGGCGGCCCCAGCATTTT. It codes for CASSDGRPQHF.

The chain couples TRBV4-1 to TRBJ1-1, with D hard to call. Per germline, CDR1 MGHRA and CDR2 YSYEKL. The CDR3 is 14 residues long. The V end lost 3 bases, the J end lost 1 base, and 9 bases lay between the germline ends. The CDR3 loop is CASSHVDGNTEAFF. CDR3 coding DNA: TGCGCCAGCAGCCACGTGGACGGGAACACTGAAGCTTTCTTT.

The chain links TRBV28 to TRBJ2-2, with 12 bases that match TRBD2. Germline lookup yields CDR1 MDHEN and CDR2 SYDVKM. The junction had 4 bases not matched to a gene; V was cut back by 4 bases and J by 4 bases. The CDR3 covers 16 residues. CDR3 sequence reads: CASSSLAGGPTGELFF. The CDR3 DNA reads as TGTGCCAGCAGTTCCCTAGCGGGAGGGCCCACCGGGGAGCTGTTTTTT.

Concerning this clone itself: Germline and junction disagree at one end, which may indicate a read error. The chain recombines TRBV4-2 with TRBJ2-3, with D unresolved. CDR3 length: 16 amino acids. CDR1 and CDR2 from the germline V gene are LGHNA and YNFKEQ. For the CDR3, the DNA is TGTGCCAGCAGCCAATTCTACAAGCTTAGCACAGATACGCGGTATTTT. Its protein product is CASSQFYKLSTDTRYF.